Listed here are 12 T cell receptor beta chains from one sample, sequenced in a study of cytomegalovirus exposure and HLA in healthy donors. Vbeta (60) and Jbeta (13) primers were used in the PCR. TCRdb's table, derived via immunoSEQ multiplex PCR, lists solely in-frame clones and lacks some. In the table there are around 130,000 clones, approximately 80% of which are singletons. Sample: PBMCs. Receptors originate from a boy between 2 and 15 years old in good health and CMV-seronegative.

This sequence joins TRBV6-5 and TRBJ1-2, with 9 bases fitting TRBD1. Germline lookup yields CDR1 MNHEY and CDR2 SVGAGI. The CDR3 runs 14 residues. Trimming took 5 bases from V and 8 from J; bases not matched to a gene: 9. CDR3 bases: TGTGCCAGCAGTGAGGGACAGGGCGTCGAGGGCTACACCTTC. Translated: CASSEGQGVEGYTF.

The V call is TRBV7-3, the J call TRBJ2-2, with D hard to call. Germline lookup yields CDR1 SGHTA and CDR2 FQGTGA. V dropped 2 bases and J dropped 1 base, with 14 bases sitting between them. This CDR3 region has 17 residues. DNA of the CDR3: TGTGCCAGCAGCTTAGAAGTCAGTGATATGAACACCGGGGAGCTGTTTTTT. Protein: CASSLEVSDMNTGELFF.

V gene TRBV6-4 combines with J gene TRBJ2-3, with 11 bases matching TRBD1. The V gene end was trimmed by 2 bases and the J gene end by 2 bases; junction bases not matched to a gene: 0. CDR3 length: 15 residues. The V gene's germline CDR1 is MRHNA and CDR2 SNTAGT. The CDR3 is CASSDGQGATDTQYF. The CDR3 coding sequence is TGTGCCAGCAGTGACGGACAGGGGGCCACAGATACGCAGTATTTT.

J is TRBJ1-2 and V is TRBV5-6; 9 bases match TRBD1. This CDR3 comprises 15 residues. V shed 4 bases and J 2 bases; nucleotides not matched to a gene: 6. CDR1 SGHDT and CDR2 YYEEEE come from the germline V gene. CDR3 DNA: TGTGCCAGCAGCCCAAGGACAGGGGAAAACTATGGCTACACCTTC. Residues: CASSPRTGENYGYTF.

V and J are TRBV29-1 and TRBJ1-2; D perhaps matches TRBD1 (6 bases). V lost 3 bases to trimming and J lost 8 bases, with 13 bases between them. Germline V gene lookup returns CDR1 SQVTM and CDR2 ANQGSEA. The CDR3 has 12 amino acids. The DNA of the CDR3 is TGCAGCGTTGAGGATCCAGGGGACGGCTACACCTTC. Its protein product is CSVEDPGDGYTF.

This sequence joins TRBV5-5 and TRBJ2-7; the match to TRBD2 covers 8 bases. This CDR3 contains 15 residues. The J segment lost 5 bases and the V segment lost 4 bases, leaving 11 bases of the junction unmatched. CDR1 is SGHKS, CDR2 YYEKEE, per germline (reference sequence). DNA for the CDR3: TGTGCCAGCAGCCCCTGGGGGTCGGGAGGGCACGAGCAGTACGTC. This gives the protein CASSPWGSGGHEQYV.

The V call is TRBV19, the J call TRBJ2-1, with 7 bases fitting TRBD2. The CDR3 runs to 15 residues. The junction had 7 bases not matched to a gene; V was cut back by 5 bases and J by 3 bases. Germline loops: CDR1 LNHDA, CDR2 SQIVND (reference sequence). In DNA form, the CDR3 reads TGTGCCAGTAGTCCCGGGACTAACCACTACAATGAGCAGTTCTTC. Translating gives CASSPGTNHYNEQFF. Based on the CDR3 plus reference TRBV19 and TRBJ2-1, the full variable domain is DGGITQSPKYLFRKEGQNVTLSCEQNLNHDAMYWYRQDPGQGLRLIYYSQIVNDFQKGDIAEGYSVSREKKESFPLTVTSAQKNPTAFYLCASSPGTNHYNEQFFGPGTRLTVL.

This clone was recorded a few times. The genes are TRBV29-1 and TRBJ1-1; TRBD1 aligns across 9 bases. The junction had 3 bases not matched to a gene; V was cut back by 5 bases and J by 5 bases. Germline CDR1 is SQVTM and CDR2 is ANQGSEA. This CDR3 has 12 amino acids. The DNA of the CDR3 is TGCAGCGTTCCTGGGACAGGGACTGAAGCTTTCTTT. It yields the protein CSVPGTGTEAFF.

This clone appeared a few times. The gene calls are TRBV29-1 and TRBJ2-1, with 10 nucleotides matching TRBD1. V shed 4 bases and J 3 bases; nucleotides not matched to a gene: 3. CDR1 and CDR2 from the germline V gene are SQVTM and ANQGSEA. The CDR3 extends over 14 amino acids. CDR3 loop: CSVGTGGNYNEQFF. CDR3 DNA: TGCAGCGTTGGGACAGGGGGAAACTACAATGAGCAGTTCTTC.

This clone was observed once. The chain recombines TRBV30 with TRBJ1-2, with TRBD1 identical over 9 bases. Germline V gene sequence: CDR1 GTSNPN, CDR2 SVGIG (reference sequence). The CDR3 is 12 residues long. V trimming: 7 bases; J trimming: 5 bases; junction bases outside the gene matches: 5. The CDR3 spells CASVTGGYGYTF. In DNA form, the CDR3 reads TGTGCCTCAGTGACAGGGGGATATGGCTACACCTTC.

This clone came up a few times. This sequence joins TRBV19 and TRBJ1-1; TRBD1 matches at 7 bases. The CDR3 loop spans 15 amino acids. Looked up from germline, CDR1 is LNHDA and CDR2 is SQIVND (reference sequence). After removal of 4 bases from V and 0 bases from J, the junction contained 5 bases not matched to a gene. The CDR3 loop reads CASSRGQTLNTEAFF. In DNA form, the CDR3 reads TGTGCCAGTAGTAGGGGACAGACCCTGAACACTGAAGCTTTCTTT.

This clone occurred a few times. This chain joins TRBV9 and TRBJ2-2, with 11 bases that match TRBD2. The CDR3 contains 16 residues. Germline CDR1 SGDLS, CDR2 YYNGEE. After removal of 2 bases from V and 7 bases from J, the junction contained 7 bases not matched to a gene. The CDR3 region has the DNA TGTGCCAGCAGCGTCCTAACTAGCGGGAGAAACGGGGAGCTGTTTTTT. Translation gives CASSVLTSGRNGELFF.